Listed below are T cell receptor beta chains from one sample, sequenced in a study of T cells in Graves' hyperthyroidism and ophthalmopathy. MiXCR, applied by TCRdb to the multiplex PCR reads, yields one record per CDR3 protein. This table has approximately 600,000 distinct CDR3 sequences, over 12% appearing once. Sequencing was done on a sample of blood. The origin of the receptors is a woman aged 18-30 years with Graves' ophthalmopathy. Each CDR3 is given with its conserved first and last residue. The D gene is left open where the match is weak. Clone size is not always given. Where it is, it says once, few, many or a class for expanded clones.

D gene	J gene	V gene	clone size	CDR3 protein	CDR3 DNA
-	TRBJ2-1	TRBV6-2/TRBV6-3	many	CASSRGDPLYNEQFF	TGTGCCAGCAGTAGAGGGGATCCCCTTTACAATGAGCAGTTCTTC
-	TRBJ1-5	TRBV20-1	many	CSARDLQGNQPQHF	TGCAGTGCTAGAGATCTACAGGGAAATCAGCCCCAGCATTTT
TRBD2	TRBJ2-3	TRBV11-3	-	CASSLFGLADTDTQYF	TGTGCCAGCAGCTTATTTGGGCTAGCGGACACAGATACGCAGTATTTT
-	TRBJ1-2	TRBV2	-	CASRNVVDYGYTF	TGTGCCAGCAGGAACGTGGTGGACTATGGCTACACCTTC
-	TRBJ2-5	TRBV18	many	CASSPQSFETQYF	TGTGCCAGCTCACCCCAGTCCTTCGAGACCCAGTACTTC
-	TRBJ2-7	TRBV27	many	CASSPSPLSSYEQYF	TGTGCCAGCAGTCCAAGTCCCTTGAGCTCCTACGAGCAGTACTTC
TRBD1	TRBJ2-2	TRBV24-1	many	CATRDHRGQAGELFF	TGTGCCACCAGGGATCACAGGGGGCAGGCCGGGGAGCTGTTTTTT
TRBD2	TRBJ2-3	TRBV11-1	many	CASSLVALAGYTDTQYF	TGTGCCAGCAGCTTAGTTGCTCTAGCGGGATATACAGATACGCAGTATTTT
TRBD2	TRBJ2-7	TRBV29-1	many	CSVEEGLAGGYEQYF	TGCAGCGTTGAAGAAGGACTAGCGGGAGGCTACGAGCAGTACTTC
-	TRBJ2-7	TRBV7-8	many	CASSATYEQYF	TGTGCCAGCAGTGCAACCTACGAGCAGTACTTC
-	TRBJ2-7	TRBV9	-	CASSVGDSYEQYF	TGTGCCAGCAGCGTCGGGGATTCCTACGAGCAGTACTTC
TRBD2	TRBJ2-7	TRBV27	many	CASSSGLTNYEQYF	TGTGCCAGCAGTTCGGGACTAACAAATTACGAGCAGTACTTC
TRBD2	TRBJ2-5	TRBV2	-	CASSEGLAGGKETQYF	TGTGCCAGCAGTGAAGGACTAGCGGGAGGGAAAGAGACCCAGTACTTC
-	TRBJ2-3	TRBV9	-	CASSVGDRTDTQYF	TGTGCCAGCAGCGTAGGAGACCGCACAGATACGCAGTATTTT
TRBD1	TRBJ2-3	TRBV2	many	CASSLAPRTGGTDTQYF	TGTGCCAGCAGCCTAGCCCCCAGGACAGGGGGCACAGATACGCAGTATTTT
-	TRBJ2-3	TRBV7-2	many	CASSPLWSGTDTQYF	TGTGCCAGCAGCCCCCTCTGGAGCGGTACAGATACGCAGTATTTT
-	TRBJ2-5	TRBV5-1	-	CASRLRRGGPETQYF	TGCGCCAGCAGGCTGAGGAGGGGGGGCCCAGAGACCCAGTACTTC
-	TRBJ1-1	TRBV7-8	few	CASSLAPGNTEAFF	TGTGCCAGCAGCTTAGCGCCAGGGAACACTGAAGCTTTCTTT
TRBD1	TRBJ2-1	TRBV20-1	many	CSAAGTGTNEQFF	TGCAGTGCAGCCGGGACAGGTACGAATGAGCAGTTCTTC
TRBD1	TRBJ2-1	TRBV19	few	CAVTGVGYNEQFF	TGTGCCGTAACAGGGGTAGGGTACAATGAGCAGTTCTTC
-	TRBJ2-5	TRBV19	-	CASSIWTDQETQYF	TGTGCCAGTAGTATATGGACAGACCAAGAGACCCAGTACTTC
-	TRBJ1-2	TRBV7-9	many	CASSLDNWTNYGYTF	TGTGCCAGCAGCTTAGATAACTGGACTAACTATGGCTACACCTTC
-	TRBJ1-5	TRBV25-1	few	CAYRGVAQPQHF	TGTGCCTATCGGGGCGTCGCTCAGCCCCAGCATTTT
TRBD2	TRBJ2-3	TRBV4-1	few	CASSHGLGTSGRPDTQYF	TGCGCCAGCAGCCATGGCCTCGGGACTAGCGGGAGGCCAGATACGCAGTATTTT
TRBD1	TRBJ1-6	TRBV7-3	-	CASSSTGTVNSPLHF	TGTGCCAGCAGCTCGACCGGGACAGTTAATTCACCCCTCCACTTT
-	TRBJ1-4	TRBV30	few	CAWTGNEKLFF	TGTGCCTGGACGGGGAATGAAAAACTGTTTTTT
-	TRBJ2-3	TRBV7-9	many	CASSLVKSGFTDTQYF	TGTGCCAGCAGCTTAGTTAAGAGTGGATTCACAGATACGCAGTATTTT
TRBD2	TRBJ2-2	TRBV6-1	-	CALQRGQNTGELFF	TGTGCCTTACAGCGGGGCCAGAACACCGGGGAGCTGTTTTTT
TRBD2	TRBJ2-3	TRBV7-2	many	CASSAGTSGPTDTQYF	TGTGCCAGCAGCGCCGGGACTAGCGGGCCGACAGATACGCAGTATTTT
-	TRBJ1-5	TRBV28	many	CASRLPNQPQHF	TGTGCCAGCAGGCTACCAAATCAGCCCCAGCATTTT
-	TRBJ1-1	TRBV20-1	few	CSAPNSQEATEAFF	TGCAGTGCTCCCAATTCACAAGAAGCCACTGAAGCTTTCTTT
-	TRBJ1-2	TRBV4-3	few	CASSQEGRPYGYTF	TGCGCCAGCAGCCAAGAGGGCAGACCGTATGGCTACACCTTC
-	TRBJ1-1	TRBV19	few	CASSIDPVMNTEAFF	TGTGCCAGTAGTATAGATCCAGTCATGAACACTGAAGCTTTCTTT
-	TRBJ2-3	TRBV24-1	many	CATSEGSTDTQYF	TGTGCCACCAGTGAGGGAAGCACAGATACGCAGTATTTT